This T cell receptor beta chain was sequenced for a study of beta chain features in type 1 diabetes. Via the markers CD45RO/CCR7/CD25/CD127/CD95/CD27, stem cell-like memory, regulatory, central memory and naive CD4+ cells were sorted. A word on this clone: What it recognizes is unknown.

The length of the CDR3 is 15 residues. In germline, CDR1 is SGHAT, CDR2 FQNNGV. The J segment lost 5 bases and the V segment lost 5 bases, leaving 8 bases of the junction unmatched. Expressed TCRB transcripts were sequenced because the isolated RNA had all been reverse transcribed beforehand. Some clones are missing from TCRdb's copy, which holds only in-frame ones; the method was immunoSEQ multiplex PCR. The table includes some 44,000 clones, approximately 70% detected once. Study-level findings and limits: Whether TCRB rearrangement is influenced by HLA type went unresolved here. Researchers report that Type 1 diabetes patients had moderately but significantly shorter TCRB CDR3s across all four CD4+ subsets. Patients' naive, central memory and regulatory TCRB repertoires appeared more alike than those of healthy donors.

The receptor was derived from a young woman with type 1 diabetes. The chain carries TRBV11-2 and TRBJ1-2; 10 positions agree with TRBD1. Sequences were obtained from Tregs from blood. The CDR3 loop reads CASSAVGTGAYGYTF. The CDR3 DNA reads as TGTGCCAGCAGCGCCGTTGGGACAGGGGCTTATGGCTACACCTTC.